Described below is a single T cell receptor (beta chain) sequence and its context. The data derive from a study of identical twins. TCRdb processed the 5' RACE reads anew with MiXCR; each CDR3 protein has one entry. The table records about 520,000 distinct CDR3 sequences, 22% of them present only once. Germline V lookup: CDR1 DFQATT, CDR2 SNEGSKA (reference sequence). The CDR3 runs 12 residues. V dropped 3 bases and J dropped 4 bases, with 9 bases sitting between them. This same sample was also taken into another study, of T cells expressing NK-cell markers. As that report states: All TCR beta repertoires analysed originated from sorted CD3+CD56+NKG2C+, CD3+CD56+NKG2C- and CD3+CD56-NKG2C+ T cells.

The gene calls are TRBV20-1 and TRBJ1-2; no reliable D call. The sequence was obtained from a woman aged 18-30 years in good health. The source material was CD4+ T cells sorted from blood. The CDR3 DNA is TGCAGTGCTAGTTCCCACGCCTATGGCTACACCTTC. Encoded protein: CSASSHAYGYTF.